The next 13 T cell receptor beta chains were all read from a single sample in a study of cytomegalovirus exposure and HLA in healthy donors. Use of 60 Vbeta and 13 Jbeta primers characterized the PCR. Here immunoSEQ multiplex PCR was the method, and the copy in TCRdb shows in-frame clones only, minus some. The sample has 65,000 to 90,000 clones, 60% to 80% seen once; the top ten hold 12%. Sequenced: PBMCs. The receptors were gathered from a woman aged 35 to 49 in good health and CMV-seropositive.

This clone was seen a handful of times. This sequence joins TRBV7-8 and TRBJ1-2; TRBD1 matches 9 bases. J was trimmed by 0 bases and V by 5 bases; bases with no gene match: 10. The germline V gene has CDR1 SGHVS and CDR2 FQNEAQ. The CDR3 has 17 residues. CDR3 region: CASSLATGGPANYGYTF. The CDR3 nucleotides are TGTGCCAGCAGCCTTGCGACAGGGGGACCCGCTAACTATGGCTACACCTTC.

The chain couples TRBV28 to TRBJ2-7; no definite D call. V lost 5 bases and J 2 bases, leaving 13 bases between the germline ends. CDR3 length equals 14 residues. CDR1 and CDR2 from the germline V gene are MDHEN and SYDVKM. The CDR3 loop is CASSLPTAPYEQYF. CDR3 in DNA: TGTGCCAGCAGTCTCCCGACTGCTCCCTACGAGCAGTACTTC.

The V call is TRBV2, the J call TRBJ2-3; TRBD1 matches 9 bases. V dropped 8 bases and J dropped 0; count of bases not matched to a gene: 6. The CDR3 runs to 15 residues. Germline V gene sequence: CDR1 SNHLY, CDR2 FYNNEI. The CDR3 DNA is TGTGCCAGCGGACAGGGGCCGGGTAGCACAGATACGCAGTATTTT. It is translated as CASGQGPGSTDTQYF.

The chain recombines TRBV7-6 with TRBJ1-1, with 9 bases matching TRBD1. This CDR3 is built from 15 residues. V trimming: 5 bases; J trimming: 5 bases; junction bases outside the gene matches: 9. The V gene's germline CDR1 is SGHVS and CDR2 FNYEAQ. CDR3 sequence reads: CASSPRTGERTEAFF. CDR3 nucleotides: TGTGCCAGCAGCCCCCGGACAGGGGAAAGGACTGAAGCTTTCTTT. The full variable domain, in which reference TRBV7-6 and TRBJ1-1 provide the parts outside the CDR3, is GAGVSQSPRYKVTKRGQDVALRCDPISGHVSLYWYRQALGQGPEFLTYFNYEAQQDKSGLPNDRFSAERPEGSISTLTIQRTEQRDSAMYRCASSPRTGERTEAFFGQGTRLTVV.

CDR3 sequence reads: CASKIGGLEAFF. For the CDR3, the DNA is TGTGCCAGCAAGATCGGGGGGTTAGAAGCTTTCTTT. This sequence joins TRBV2 and TRBJ1-1, with TRBD1 as a possible D gene (5 bases). Trimming left V 7 bases short and J 8 bases short, with 14 bases between. Germline V gene data show CDR1 as SNHLY and CDR2 as FYNNEI. This CDR3 comprises 12 residues.

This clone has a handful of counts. The DNA of the CDR3 is TGTGCCAGCAGTTCAACAGGGCTGCATAATTCACCCCTCCACTTT. It yields the protein CASSSTGLHNSPLHF. This chain connects TRBV27 to TRBJ1-6; D may be TRBD1 (6 bases). Trimming stripped 4 bases from V and 5 bases from J, with 12 bases between. This CDR3 is built from 15 residues. Germline CDR1 MNHEY, CDR2 SMNVEV (reference sequence).

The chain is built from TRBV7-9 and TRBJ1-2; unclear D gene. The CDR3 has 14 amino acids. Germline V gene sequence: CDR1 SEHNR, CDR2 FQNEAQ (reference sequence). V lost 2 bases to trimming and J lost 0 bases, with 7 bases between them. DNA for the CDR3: TGTGCCAGCAGCTTAATGCAGACTAACTATGGCTACACCTTC. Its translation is CASSLMQTNYGYTF.

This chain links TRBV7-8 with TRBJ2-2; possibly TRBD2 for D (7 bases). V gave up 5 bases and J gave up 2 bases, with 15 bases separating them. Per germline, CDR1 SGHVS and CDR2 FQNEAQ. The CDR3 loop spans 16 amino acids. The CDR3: CASSQLAGANTGELFF. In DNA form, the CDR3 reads TGTGCCAGCAGCCAACTTGCGGGGGCAAACACCGGGGAGCTGTTTTTT.

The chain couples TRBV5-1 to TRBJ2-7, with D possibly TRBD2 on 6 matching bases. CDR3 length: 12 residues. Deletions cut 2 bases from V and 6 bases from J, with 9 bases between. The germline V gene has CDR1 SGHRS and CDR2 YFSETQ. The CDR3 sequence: CASSLPGLEQYF. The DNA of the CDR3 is TGCGCCAGCAGCTTACCGGGACTCGAGCAGTACTTC.

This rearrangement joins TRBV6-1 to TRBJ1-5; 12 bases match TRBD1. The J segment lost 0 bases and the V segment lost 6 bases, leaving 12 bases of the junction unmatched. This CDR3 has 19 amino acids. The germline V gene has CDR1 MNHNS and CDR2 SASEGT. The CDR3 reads CASRETAGQGAPSNQPQHF. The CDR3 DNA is TGTGCCAGCAGGGAAACGGCGGGACAGGGGGCGCCTAGCAATCAGCCCCAGCATTTT.

This chain's CDR3 is CASSGQGGHSDTQYF. In DNA form, the CDR3 reads TGTGCCAGCAGTGGTCAGGGGGGCCACTCAGATACGCAGTATTTT. The chain has TRBV2 and TRBJ2-3; perhaps TRBD1 as D (7 bases). V was clipped by 4 bases and J by 4 bases, with 15 bases between them. Germline lookup yields CDR1 SNHLY and CDR2 FYNNEI. The CDR3 totals 15 residues.

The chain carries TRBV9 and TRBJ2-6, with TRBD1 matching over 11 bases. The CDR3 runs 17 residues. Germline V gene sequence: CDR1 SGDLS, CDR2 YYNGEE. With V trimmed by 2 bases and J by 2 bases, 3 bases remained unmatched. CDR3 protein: CASSVGQGVTGANVLTF. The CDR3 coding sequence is TGTGCCAGCAGCGTGGGACAGGGGGTTACTGGGGCCAACGTCCTGACTTTC.

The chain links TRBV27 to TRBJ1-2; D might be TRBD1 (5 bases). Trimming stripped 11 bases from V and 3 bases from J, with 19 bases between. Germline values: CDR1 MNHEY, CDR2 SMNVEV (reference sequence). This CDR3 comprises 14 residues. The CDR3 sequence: CASAGGYYDYGYTF. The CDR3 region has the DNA TGTGCCTCTGCGGGGGGTTATTATGACTATGGCTACACCTTC.